This T cell receptor beta chain was sequenced during a study of response to subunit inactivated influenza vaccine. Study findings and constraints: With each seasonal influenza vaccination, the authors suggested, few new T cells are recruited.

Trimming cost V 0 bases and J 4 bases, with 10 bases left between them. Germline-derived CDR1 and CDR2 are MNHEY and SVGEGT. This CDR3 has 15 amino acids. One entry per CDR3 protein, called by TCRdb with MiXCR from the RT-PCR reads. The sample has 500,000 or so distinct CDR3 sequences; approximately 17% are singletons. Of note for this clonotype: Its antigen remains unknown.

The sample was CD4+ T cells sorted from PBMCs, taken around 25 months after vaccination. This clonotype originated in a man aged 50 to 69 who received an inactivated influenza vaccine. V and J are TRBV6-2 or TRBV6-3 and TRBJ1-5; unclear D gene. The DNA of the CDR3 is TGTGCCAGCAGTTACTCGGGCCACGGGAATCAGCCCCAGCATTTT. Protein sequence: CASSYSGHGNQPQHF.